This T cell receptor beta chain was identified during a study of blood T cell repertoires in COVID-19. Per germline, CDR1 LGHDT and CDR2 YNNKEL (reference sequence). V lost 3 bases to trimming and J lost 6 bases, with 9 bases between them. This CDR3 has 12 residues. Libraries were prepared by immunoSEQ multiplex PCR; TCRdb keeps only in-frame clonotypes and omits some of them. Of around 300,000 clones listed, about 90% are singletons. The sequenced material came from PBMCs or T cells enriched from blood (not recorded which). The rearrangement links TRBV3-1 (or the pseudogene TRBV3-2) to TRBJ2-7, with D possibly being TRBD2 (6 bases). The TCR sequence derives from a woman aged 55 to 70 who had recovered from COVID-19. The chain's CDR3 is CASSHGGTEQYF. The CDR3 coding sequence is TGTGCCAGCAGCCACGGAGGGACCGAGCAGTACTTC.